These 29 T cell receptor beta chains were all obtained from the same sample, sequenced in a study of blood T cell repertoires in COVID-19 (dated by TCRdb to between 2020 and 2021). Library preparation employed the immunoSEQ multiplex PCR assay. This immuneACCESS table, as held by TCRdb, lists in-frame sequences with V and J called but not all clones. Of the missing ones, under half trace to an unresolved V gene in checked studies; the others have no known cause. Recorded for this sample are roughly 350,000 clones; approximately 87% of them occurred a single time. 3% to 4% of the sample rests with the top ten. Source material: peripheral blood. These receptors were taken from a woman aged 45-59 years with active or convalescent COVID-19.

This sequence joins TRBV30 and TRBJ1-5; D is possibly TRBD1 (5 bases). Germline-derived CDR1 and CDR2 are GTSNPN and SVGIG (reference sequence). The length of the CDR3 is 15 residues. The V and J ends lost 2 bases and 2 bases respectively, with 13 bases between them. Here the CDR3 reads CAWSLRGGRNQPQHF. CDR3 nucleotides: TGTGCCTGGAGTCTAAGGGGTGGGCGCAATCAGCCCCAGCATTTT.

The chain carries TRBV18 and TRBJ1-2; TRBD1 is a possible D gene (5 bases). CDR3 length: 15 amino acids. Germline-derived CDR1 and CDR2 are KGHSH and LQKENI. The ends were cut back, 2 bases at V and 6 bases at J, with 16 bases in the middle. DNA of the CDR3: TGTGCCAGCTCACCAGGAAGGGGCGGTATGGATGGCTACACCTTC. It encodes CASSPGRGGMDGYTF.

A single count supports this clone. This sequence joins TRBV19 and TRBJ1-3; 7 bases agree with TRBD1. The CDR3 is made up of 14 amino acids. The V and J ends lost 6 bases and 4 bases, in that order; junction bases with no gene match: 6. Germline-derived CDR1 and CDR2 are LNHDA and SQIVND (reference sequence). The CDR3 region has the DNA TGTGCCAGTAGACTACAGGGGTCCGGAAACACCATATATTTT. This gives the protein CASRLQGSGNTIYF.

V usage is TRBV10-3 and J usage is TRBJ1-5; 7 nucleotides align to TRBD1. This CDR3 contains 17 residues. V was clipped by 6 bases and J by 0 bases; unmatched bases: 11. The germline CDR1 and CDR2 sequences are ENHRY and SYGVKD. The CDR3 spells CAISTGVGGPSNQPQHF. CDR3 coding DNA: TGTGCCATCAGCACAGGGGTAGGGGGGCCTAGCAATCAGCCCCAGCATTTT.

This clone came up a few times. The chain has TRBV28 and TRBJ1-1; 9 nucleotides match TRBD1. The CDR3 covers 13 residues. Germline lookup yields CDR1 MDHEN and CDR2 SYDVKM. The ends lost 6 bases at V and 7 bases at J; junction bases unmatched: 6. CDR3 sequence (DNA): TGTGCCAGCAGGCGACAGGGGGTTAATGAAGCTTTCTTT. As protein: CASRRQGVNEAFF.

This rearrangement joins TRBV19 to TRBJ1-2, with 8 bases aligning to TRBD1. Germline trimming cut 7 bases from V and 3 bases from J; bases unmatched to any gene: 13. This CDR3 has 16 amino acids. CDR1 and CDR2 (germline): LNHDA, SQIVND (reference sequence). This CDR3 is CASTLGPTGEDYGYTF. The DNA for the CDR3 is TGTGCCAGTACCCTCGGTCCGACAGGGGAGGACTATGGCTACACCTTC.

This clone was detected once. The chain is built from TRBV15 and TRBJ1-4; 10 positions agree with TRBD1. Per germline, CDR1 LNHNV and CDR2 YYDKDF (reference sequence). This CDR3 comprises 17 residues. Trimming cost V 5 bases and J 8 bases; bases outside gene matches: 14. CDR3: CATSLYPLGTGEEKLFF. DNA for the CDR3: TGTGCCACCAGCCTATACCCGCTCGGGACAGGGGAGGAAAAACTGTTTTTT.

The chain employs TRBV6-5 and TRBJ2-1, with 9 bases that match TRBD1. The CDR3 totals 13 residues. The germline gives CDR1 MNHEY, CDR2 SVGAGI. J was trimmed by 8 bases and V by 10 bases; bases with no gene match: 9. CDR3 DNA sequence: TGTGCCACCGAGGACAGGGGTTGGGATGAGCAGTTCTTC. Translation: CATEDRGWDEQFF.

V usage is TRBV27 and J usage is TRBJ2-1; TRBD2 matches 12 bases. This CDR3 is built from 16 residues. Germline V gene data show CDR1 as MNHEY and CDR2 as SMNVEV (reference sequence). Unmatched junction bases numbered 7, after V lost 2 bases and J lost 8 bases. CDR3 loop: CASSLKRTSGIDEQFF. The CDR3 DNA sequence: TGTGCCAGCAGTTTAAAAAGGACTAGCGGGATCGATGAGCAGTTCTTC.

This chain links TRBV28 with TRBJ2-7; D perhaps matches TRBD2 (5 bases). The V end lost 5 bases, the J end lost 3 bases, and 14 bases lay between the germline ends. CDR1 and CDR2 from the germline V gene are MDHEN and SYDVKM. The CDR3 spans 14 residues. CDR3 region: CASSLTNPFYEQYF. CDR3 bases: TGTGCCAGCAGTCTGACTAATCCCTTCTACGAGCAGTACTTC.

The rearrangement uses TRBV4-3 and TRBJ2-1; 7 positions match TRBD1. Germline assignment: CDR1 LGHNA and CDR2 YSLEER. The CDR3 length is 14 residues. The ends lost 3 bases at V and 7 bases at J; junction bases unmatched: 6. The CDR3, as DNA: TGCGCCAGCAGCCATACTCTGACAGGGAATGAGCAGTTCTTC. It translates to CASSHTLTGNEQFF.

J is TRBJ1-1 and V is TRBV7-2, with D hard to call. The germline V gene has CDR1 SGHTA and CDR2 FQGNSA. Trimming left V 6 bases short and J 2 bases short, with 10 bases between. The CDR3 is 13 amino acids. The CDR3: CASRQQRNTEAFF. The CDR3 nucleotides are TGTGCCAGCAGGCAACAGAGAAACACTGAAGCTTTCTTT.

This chain links TRBV6-5 with TRBJ1-3; D remains ambiguous. CDR3 size: 15 residues. CDR1 is MNHEY and CDR2 is SVGAGI in the germline V gene. Trimming left V 5 bases short and J 0 bases short, with 11 bases between. The CDR3, as DNA: TGTGCCAGCAGTCCCAAACTTGGCTCTGGAAACACCATATATTTT. As protein: CASSPKLGSGNTIYF.

J is TRBJ2-7 and V is TRBV19, with D possibly matching TRBD2 (5 bases). V shed 9 bases and J shed 2 bases, with 17 bases lying between them. The CDR3 is 14 residues long. Germline CDR1 is LNHDA and CDR2 is SQIVND (reference sequence). The CDR3 DNA reads as TGTGCCAGCAAACTAGAAATAGGTACCTACGAGCAGTACTTC. Protein: CASKLEIGTYEQYF.

There are a few counts of this clone. The rearrangement links TRBV2 to TRBJ2-2; 7 positions agree with TRBD1. Germline CDR1 is SNHLY and CDR2 is FYNNEI. V lost 6 bases to trimming and J lost 4 bases; unmatched junction nucleotides: 8. This CDR3 is 15 amino acids long. The CDR3: CASRERQGRTGELFF. The CDR3 nucleotides read TGTGCCAGCAGGGAGAGACAGGGACGCACCGGGGAGCTGTTTTTT.

DNA for the CDR3: TGCGCCAGCAGCTTGGGAGACAACTCCTACGAGCAGTACTTC. It yields the protein CASSLGDNSYEQYF. The V and J genes are TRBV5-1 and TRBJ2-7, with no clear D. This CDR3 has 14 amino acids. Germline CDR1 and CDR2: SGHRS and YFSETQ. Deletions cut 0 bases from V and 0 bases from J, with 7 bases between.

The chain couples TRBV12-3 or TRBV12-4 to TRBJ1-1, with 10 bases fitting TRBD1. The CDR3 is made up of 13 amino acids. Trimming removed 4 bases from V and 5 bases from J; junction bases left unmatched: 1. The DNA of the CDR3 is TGTGCCAGCAGTTGGGGACAGGGGACTGAAGCTTTCTTT. Protein product: CASSWGQGTEAFF.

The chain employs TRBV7-9 and TRBJ1-2, with 8 bases lining up with TRBD1. Germline V gene lookup returns CDR1 SEHNR and CDR2 FQNEAQ (reference sequence). With V trimmed by 6 bases and J by 10 bases, 16 bases remained unmatched. The CDR3 contains 15 residues. In DNA, the CDR3 is TGTGCCAGCAGTATACGACCGACAGGGGAATTTGCCTACACCTTC. This sequence encodes CASSIRPTGEFAYTF.

This clone was counted once. This rearrangement joins TRBV6-5 to TRBJ1-2, with D perhaps matching TRBD1 (5 bases). Looked up from germline, CDR1 is MNHEY and CDR2 is SVGAGI. This CDR3 is built from 15 residues. Here the CDR3 DNA reads TGTGCTACCTCAACGGGACTGAAAATTAACTATGGCTACACCTTC. Encoded protein: CATSTGLKINYGYTF.

The chain uses TRBV5-5 and TRBJ1-2, with D hard to call. The CDR3 has 15 amino acids. Trimming cost V 4 bases and J 3 bases, with 16 bases left between them. Germline lookup yields CDR1 SGHKS and CDR2 YYEKEE (reference sequence). DNA of the CDR3: TGTGCCAGCAGCCTTCAGGCCGGTGGGTACTATGGCTACACCTTC. Its protein product is CASSLQAGGYYGYTF.

CDR3 sequence reads: CASSQGLAETDTQYF. The CDR3 nucleotides read TGTGCCAGCAGCCAAGGATTAGCAGAGACAGATACGCAGTATTTT. This chain links TRBV4-2 with TRBJ2-3; D is uncertain. V was clipped by 1 base and J by 3 bases, with 11 bases between them. CDR1 is LGHNA and CDR2 is YNFKEQ in the germline V gene. This CDR3 spans 15 amino acids.

This clone was seen more than once but under ten times. The CDR3 protein is CAWNFSPGQGDPNYGYTF. As DNA, the CDR3 is TGTGCCTGGAACTTCTCGCCGGGACAGGGGGACCCTAACTATGGCTACACCTTC. The gene calls are TRBV30 and TRBJ1-2; 11 bases match TRBD1. Germline V gene data show CDR1 as GTSNPN and CDR2 as SVGIG (reference sequence). Unmatched junction bases numbered 13, after V lost 4 bases and J lost 0 bases. This CDR3 spans 18 amino acids.

V usage is TRBV4-3 and J usage is TRBJ1-4; possible D gene TRBD1, 5 bases. Per the germline V gene, CDR1 is LGHNA and CDR2 is YSLEER. The V end was cut by 3 bases, the J end by 4 bases, with 15 bases between. The CDR3 is made up of 16 amino acids. For the CDR3, the DNA is TGCGCCAGCAGCCAGGGGGGGACGGTCCATAATGAAAAACTGTTTTTT. Translated: CASSQGGTVHNEKLFF.

The chain has TRBV19 and TRBJ1-5; D may be TRBD1 (6 bases). The CDR3 has 13 amino acids. Trimming removed 5 bases at V and 8 bases at J, with 13 bases between. CDR1 and CDR2 from the germline V gene are LNHDA and SQIVND (reference sequence). The CDR3 DNA is TGTGCCAGTAGTCACAGGGATTGGGAGCCCCAGCATTTT. This encodes CASSHRDWEPQHF.

For this clone: In the same sample, other DNA sequences code for this CDR3. The chain is built from TRBV18 and TRBJ2-7; TRBD2 aligns across 8 bases. The CDR3 contains 14 residues. The V segment lost 3 bases and the J segment 3 bases; nucleotides outside the gene matches: 4. Germline CDR1 is KGHSH and CDR2 is LQKENI. Here the CDR3 reads CASSPGGGNYEQYF. DNA of the CDR3: TGTGCCAGCTCACCCGGGGGGGGGAACTACGAGCAGTACTTC.

The chain uses TRBV20-1 and TRBJ1-6; TRBD1 agrees at 7 bases. The germline V gene encodes CDR1 DFQATT and CDR2 SNEGSKA (reference sequence). V lost 3 bases to trimming and J lost 5 bases; unmatched junction nucleotides: 7. The CDR3 runs to 15 residues. DNA for the CDR3: TGCAGTGCTAGTGAAGGGGGCATAAATAATTCACCCCTCCACTTT. Protein sequence: CSASEGGINNSPLHF.

The chain carries TRBV4-1 and TRBJ1-3; D is uncertain. Germline CDR1 MGHRA, CDR2 YSYEKL. This CDR3 region has 15 residues. V shed 0 bases and J shed 4 bases, with 10 bases lying between them. As DNA, the CDR3 is TGCGCCAGCAGCCAAGAAAGTACTTCGGGAAACACCATATATTTT. Translating gives CASSQESTSGNTIYF.

V is TRBV5-1 and J is TRBJ2-1; the match to TRBD2 covers 7 bases. CDR1 is SGHRS, CDR2 YFSETQ, per germline. This CDR3 is built from 15 residues. After removal of 2 bases from V and 7 bases from J, the junction contained 9 bases not matched to a gene. This CDR3 is CASSFEPGGRNEQFF. The CDR3 DNA reads as TGCGCCAGCAGCTTTGAACCGGGAGGACGGAATGAGCAGTTCTTC.

The CDR3 is CASGRVEGTEAFF. The CDR3 coding sequence is TGTGCCAGCGGGCGGGTTGAGGGCACTGAAGCTTTCTTT. The chain joins TRBV6-6 to TRBJ1-1; D gene uncertain. The germline V gene has CDR1 MNHNY and CDR2 SVGAGI (reference sequence). The V gene lost 8 bases and the J gene lost 4 bases, with 14 bases spanning the gap. The CDR3 has 13 amino acids.